This record covers a single TCR beta chain. What it recognizes is unknown. This entry is derived from a study of T cell repertoires in cytomegalovirus infection. Study summary: It was the public TCR beta signatures that indicated both CMV infection and matching HLA type. Study conclusions and caveats: The cumulative frequency of public TCR beta families identified carriers of CMV plus the relevant HLA. Dominating the ex vivo response were TCR beta clonotypes that were CMV-specific and HLA-C-restricted.

MiXCR was run by TCRdb on the reads, yielding one entry per CDR3 protein. The sample shows some 300,000 distinct CDR3 sequences, 8% to 10% of them seen only once. The sequence was collected from a human donor in good health (CMV status not recorded). Some clones in this sample may be carry-over from other donors' samples. Sequenced material: PBMCs.

The CDR3 here is CASTSGTGVSGANVLTF. The CDR3 nucleotides are TGTGCCAGCACTTCAGGGACAGGGGTATCTGGGGCCAACGTCCTGACTTTC. The chain carries TRBV6-5 and TRBJ2-6; 10 positions agree with TRBD1. Germline V CDR1 and CDR2: MNHEY, SVGAGI. CDR3 length equals 17 residues. V trimming: 7 bases; J trimming: 1 base; junction bases outside the gene matches: 7.